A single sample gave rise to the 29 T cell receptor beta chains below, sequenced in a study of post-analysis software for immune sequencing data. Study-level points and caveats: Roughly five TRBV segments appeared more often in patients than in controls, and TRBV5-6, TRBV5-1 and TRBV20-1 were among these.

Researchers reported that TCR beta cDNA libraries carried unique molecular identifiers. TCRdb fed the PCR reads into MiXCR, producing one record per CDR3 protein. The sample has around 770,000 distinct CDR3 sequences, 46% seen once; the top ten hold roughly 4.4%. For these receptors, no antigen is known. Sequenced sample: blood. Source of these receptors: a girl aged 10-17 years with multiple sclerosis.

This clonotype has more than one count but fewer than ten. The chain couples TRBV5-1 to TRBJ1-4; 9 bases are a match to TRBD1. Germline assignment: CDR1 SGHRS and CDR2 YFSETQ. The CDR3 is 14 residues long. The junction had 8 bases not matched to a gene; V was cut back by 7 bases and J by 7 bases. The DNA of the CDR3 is TGCGCCAGCGGACCGGGACAGGGAGGTGAAAAACTGTTTTTT. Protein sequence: CASGPGQGGEKLFF. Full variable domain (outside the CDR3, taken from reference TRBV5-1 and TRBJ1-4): KAGVTQTPRYLIKTRGQQVTLSCSPISGHRSVSWYQQTPGQGLQFLFEYFSETQRNKGNFPGRFSGRQFSNSRSEMNVSTLELGDSALYLCASGPGQGGEKLFFGSGTQLSVL.

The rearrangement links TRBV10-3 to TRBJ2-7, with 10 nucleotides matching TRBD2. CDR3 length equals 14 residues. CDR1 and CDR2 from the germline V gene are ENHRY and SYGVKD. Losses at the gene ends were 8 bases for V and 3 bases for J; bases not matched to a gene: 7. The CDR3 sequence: CAIGPSGSFYEQYF. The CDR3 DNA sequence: TGTGCCATCGGGCCTAGCGGGAGTTTCTACGAGCAGTACTTC.

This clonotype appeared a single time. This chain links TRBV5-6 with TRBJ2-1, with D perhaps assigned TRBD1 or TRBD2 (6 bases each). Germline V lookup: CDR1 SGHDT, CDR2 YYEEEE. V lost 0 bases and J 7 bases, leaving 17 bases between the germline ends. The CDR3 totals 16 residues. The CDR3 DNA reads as TGTGCCAGCAGCTTGGGGCCGGGACGGGGGCTTAATGAGCAGTTCTTC. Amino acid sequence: CASSLGPGRGLNEQFF.

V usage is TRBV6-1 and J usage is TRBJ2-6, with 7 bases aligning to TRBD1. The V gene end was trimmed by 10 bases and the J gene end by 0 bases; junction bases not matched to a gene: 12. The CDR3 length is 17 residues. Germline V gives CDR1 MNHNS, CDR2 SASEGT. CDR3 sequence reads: CATLGTDVISGANVLTF. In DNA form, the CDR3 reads TGTGCCACCCTCGGGACAGACGTTATCTCTGGGGCCAACGTCCTGACTTTC.

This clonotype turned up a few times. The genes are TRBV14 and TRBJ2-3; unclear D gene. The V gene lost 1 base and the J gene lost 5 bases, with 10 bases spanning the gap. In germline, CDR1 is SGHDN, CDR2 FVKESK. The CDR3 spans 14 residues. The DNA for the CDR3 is TGTGCCAGCAGCCAAGCTTGGCAACTAGATACGCAGTATTTT. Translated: CASSQAWQLDTQYF.

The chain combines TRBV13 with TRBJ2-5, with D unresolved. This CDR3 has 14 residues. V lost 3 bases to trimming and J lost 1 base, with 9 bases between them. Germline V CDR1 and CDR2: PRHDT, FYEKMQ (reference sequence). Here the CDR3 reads CASSLPEFQETQYF. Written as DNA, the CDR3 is TGTGCCAGCAGCTTGCCGGAATTCCAAGAGACCCAGTACTTC.

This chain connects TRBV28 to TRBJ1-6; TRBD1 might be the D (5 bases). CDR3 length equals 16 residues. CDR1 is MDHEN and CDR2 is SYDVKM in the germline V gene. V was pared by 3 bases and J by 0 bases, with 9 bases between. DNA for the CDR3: TGTGCCAGCAGTTTTAGGGGAGGCTCCTATAATTCACCCCTCCACTTT. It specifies CASSFRGGSYNSPLHF.

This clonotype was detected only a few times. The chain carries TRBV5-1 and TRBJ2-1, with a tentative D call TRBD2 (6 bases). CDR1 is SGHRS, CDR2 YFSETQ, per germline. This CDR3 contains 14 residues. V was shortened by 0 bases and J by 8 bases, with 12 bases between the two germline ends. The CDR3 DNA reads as TGCGCCAGCAGCTTGGAACTAGCCGGGGATGAGCAGTTCTTC. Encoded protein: CASSLELAGDEQFF.

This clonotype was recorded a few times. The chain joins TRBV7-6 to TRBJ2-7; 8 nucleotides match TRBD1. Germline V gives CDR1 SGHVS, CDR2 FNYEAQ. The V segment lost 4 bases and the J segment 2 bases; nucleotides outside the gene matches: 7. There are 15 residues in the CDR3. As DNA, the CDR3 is TGTGCCAGCAGCTCAGTCCGGGACAGGCCCTACGAGCAGTACTTC. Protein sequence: CASSSVRDRPYEQYF. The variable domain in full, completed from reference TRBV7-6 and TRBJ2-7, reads GAGVSQSPRYKVTKRGQDVALRCDPISGHVSLYWYRQALGQGPEFLTYFNYEAQQDKSGLPNDRFSAERPEGSISTLTIQRTEQRDSAMYRCASSSVRDRPYEQYFGPGTRLTVT.

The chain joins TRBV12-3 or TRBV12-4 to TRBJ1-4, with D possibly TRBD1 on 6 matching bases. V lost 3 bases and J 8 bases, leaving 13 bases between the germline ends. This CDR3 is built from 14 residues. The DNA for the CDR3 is TGTGCCAGCAGTTTTAAACAGGGTGGCGAAAAACTGTTTTTT. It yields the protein CASSFKQGGEKLFF.

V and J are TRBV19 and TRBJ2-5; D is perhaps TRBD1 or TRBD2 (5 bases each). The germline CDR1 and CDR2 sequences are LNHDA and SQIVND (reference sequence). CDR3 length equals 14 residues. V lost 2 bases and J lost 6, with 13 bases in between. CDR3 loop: CASSIRDLPQTQYF. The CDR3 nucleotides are TGTGCCAGTAGTATAAGGGACCTACCTCAGACCCAGTACTTC.

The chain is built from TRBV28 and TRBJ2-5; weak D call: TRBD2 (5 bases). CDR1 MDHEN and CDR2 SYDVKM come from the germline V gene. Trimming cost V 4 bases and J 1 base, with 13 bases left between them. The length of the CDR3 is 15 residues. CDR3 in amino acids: CASSSPKRGQETQYF. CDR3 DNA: TGTGCCAGCAGTTCGCCCAAACGGGGCCAAGAGACCCAGTACTTC. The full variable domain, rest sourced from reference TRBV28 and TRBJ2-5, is DVKVTQSSRYLVKRTGEKVFLECVQDMDHENMFWYRQDPGLGLRLIYFSYDVKMKEKGDIPEGYSVSREKKERFSLILESASTNQTSMYLCASSSPKRGQETQYFGPGTRLLVL.

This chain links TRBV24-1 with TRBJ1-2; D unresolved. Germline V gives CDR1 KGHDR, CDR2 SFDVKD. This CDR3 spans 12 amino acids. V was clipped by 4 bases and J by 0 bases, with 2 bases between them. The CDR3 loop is CATSDTNYGYTF. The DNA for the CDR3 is TGTGCCACCAGTGACACTAACTATGGCTACACCTTC.

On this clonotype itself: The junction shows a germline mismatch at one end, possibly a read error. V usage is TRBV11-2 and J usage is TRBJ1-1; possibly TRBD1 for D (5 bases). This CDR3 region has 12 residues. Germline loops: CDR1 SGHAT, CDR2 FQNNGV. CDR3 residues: CASSLAGGEPFF. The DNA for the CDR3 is TGTGCCAGCAGCCTGGCGGGGGGTGAACCTTTCTTT.

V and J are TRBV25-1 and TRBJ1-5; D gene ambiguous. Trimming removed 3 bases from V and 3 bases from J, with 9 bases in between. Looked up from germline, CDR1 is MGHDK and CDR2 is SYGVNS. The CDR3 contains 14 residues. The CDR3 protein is CASSDPGYNQPQHF. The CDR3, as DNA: TGTGCCAGCAGTGACCCAGGTTACAATCAGCCCCAGCATTTT.

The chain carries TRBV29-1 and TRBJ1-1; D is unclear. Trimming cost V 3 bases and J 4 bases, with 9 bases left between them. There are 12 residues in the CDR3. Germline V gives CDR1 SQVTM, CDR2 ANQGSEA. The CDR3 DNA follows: TGCAGCGTTGACCCCTGGCTCACTGAAGCTTTCTTT. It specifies CSVDPWLTEAFF.

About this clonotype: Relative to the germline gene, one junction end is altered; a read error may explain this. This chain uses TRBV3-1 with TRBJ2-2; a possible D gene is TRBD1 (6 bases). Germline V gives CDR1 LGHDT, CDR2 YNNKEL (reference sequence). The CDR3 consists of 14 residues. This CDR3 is CASSQVGGAGELFF. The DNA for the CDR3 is TGTGCCAGCAGCCAAGTAGGGGGTGCCGGAGAGCTGTTTTTT.

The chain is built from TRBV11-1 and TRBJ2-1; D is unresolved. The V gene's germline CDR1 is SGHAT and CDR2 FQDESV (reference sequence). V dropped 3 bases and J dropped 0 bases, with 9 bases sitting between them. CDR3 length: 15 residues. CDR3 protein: CASSFRGSSYNEQFF. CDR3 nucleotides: TGTGCCAGCAGCTTCAGAGGCAGCTCCTACAATGAGCAGTTCTTC.

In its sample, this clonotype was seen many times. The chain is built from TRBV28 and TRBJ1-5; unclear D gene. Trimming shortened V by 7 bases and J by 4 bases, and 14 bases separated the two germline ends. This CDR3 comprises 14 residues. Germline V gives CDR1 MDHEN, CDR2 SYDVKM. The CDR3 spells CASTRQRVNQPQHF. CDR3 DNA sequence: TGTGCCAGCACTCGACAACGGGTAAATCAGCCCCAGCATTTT. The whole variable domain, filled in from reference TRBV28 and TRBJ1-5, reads DVKVTQSSRYLVKRTGEKVFLECVQDMDHENMFWYRQDPGLGLRLIYFSYDVKMKEKGDIPEGYSVSREKKERFSLILESASTNQTSMYLCASTRQRVNQPQHFGDGTRLSIL.

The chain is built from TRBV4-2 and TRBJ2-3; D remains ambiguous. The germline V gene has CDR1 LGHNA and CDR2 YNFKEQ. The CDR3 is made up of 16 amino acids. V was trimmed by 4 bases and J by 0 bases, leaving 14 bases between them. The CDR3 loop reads CASSREGGPSTDTQYF. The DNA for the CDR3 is TGTGCCAGCAGCCGGGAAGGCGGACCTAGCACAGATACGCAGTATTTT.

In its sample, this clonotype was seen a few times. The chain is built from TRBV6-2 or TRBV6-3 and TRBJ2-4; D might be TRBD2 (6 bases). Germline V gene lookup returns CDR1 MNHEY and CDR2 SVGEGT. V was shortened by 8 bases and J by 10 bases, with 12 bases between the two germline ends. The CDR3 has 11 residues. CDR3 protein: CASRLGTIQYF. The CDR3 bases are TGTGCCAGCCGCCTGGGGACTATTCAGTACTTC.

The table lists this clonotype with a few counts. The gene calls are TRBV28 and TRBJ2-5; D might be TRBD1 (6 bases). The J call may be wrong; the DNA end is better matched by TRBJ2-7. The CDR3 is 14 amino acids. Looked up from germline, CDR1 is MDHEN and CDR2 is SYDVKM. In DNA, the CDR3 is TGTGCCAGCACCAAAGGGGGTCGAGCCTACGAGCAGTACTTC. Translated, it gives CASTKGGRAYEQYF.

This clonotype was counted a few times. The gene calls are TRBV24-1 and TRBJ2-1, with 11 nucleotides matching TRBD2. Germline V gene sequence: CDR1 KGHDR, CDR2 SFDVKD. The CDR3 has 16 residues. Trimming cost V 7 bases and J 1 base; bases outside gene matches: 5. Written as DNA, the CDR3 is TGTGCCACCAGCGGGACTAGCGGCGAATCCTACAATGAGCAGTTCTTC. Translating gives CATSGTSGESYNEQFF.

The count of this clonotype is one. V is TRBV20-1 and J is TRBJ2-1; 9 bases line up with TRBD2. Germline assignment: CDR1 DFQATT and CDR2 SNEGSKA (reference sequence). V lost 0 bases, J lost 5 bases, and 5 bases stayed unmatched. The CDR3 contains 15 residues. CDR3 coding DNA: TGCAGTGCTAGAGAGAGCGGGAGGCCTGACAATGAGCAGTTCTTC. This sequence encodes CSARESGRPDNEQFF.

This CDR3 reads CASSVGPGGTEAFF. The CDR3 DNA is TGTGCCAGCAGCGTAGGCCCGGGCGGCACTGAAGCTTTCTTT. The chain recombines TRBV9 with TRBJ1-1; D not resolved. Trimming removed 0 bases at V and 4 bases at J, with 10 bases between. The germline V gene has CDR1 SGDLS and CDR2 YYNGEE. The CDR3 runs 14 residues.

CDR3 region: CASSLRPDFWVGDGYTF. As DNA, the CDR3 is TGTGCCAGCAGCTTAAGGCCCGACTTTTGGGTAGGAGATGGCTACACCTTC. V and J are TRBV7-2 and TRBJ1-2; no reliable D call. CDR1 is SGHTA, CDR2 FQGNSA, per germline. The V end was cut by 2 bases, the J end by 6 bases, with 22 bases between. The CDR3 runs 17 residues.

In DNA form, the CDR3 reads TGTGCCACCGTAGGGGTAGGCAGGCAGTACTTC. This translates into CATVGVGRQYF. The J gene is TRBJ2-7, the V gene TRBV27; possible D gene TRBD1, 5 bases. Trimming took 10 bases from V and 9 from J, leaving 16 bases between them. The CDR3 consists of 11 residues. Germline values: CDR1 MNHEY, CDR2 SMNVEV (reference sequence).

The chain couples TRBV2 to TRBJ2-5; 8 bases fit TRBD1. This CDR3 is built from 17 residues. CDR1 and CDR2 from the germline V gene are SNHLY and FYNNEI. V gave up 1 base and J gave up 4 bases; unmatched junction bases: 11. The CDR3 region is CASSEDLQGVRGETQYF. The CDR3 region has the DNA TGTGCCAGCAGTGAAGACCTACAGGGGGTACGGGGAGAGACCCAGTACTTC.

The CDR3 region has the DNA TGTGCCAGCAGCCAAGTAGGGACAGTTCAGTACTTC. It yields the protein CASSQVGTVQYF. This chain uses TRBV14 with TRBJ2-7; 7 positions match TRBD1. V lost 1 base to trimming and J lost 10 bases; unmatched junction nucleotides: 4. This CDR3 is built from 12 residues. The germline V gene encodes CDR1 SGHDN and CDR2 FVKESK.